What follows are 5 T cell receptor beta chains derived from one specimen sequenced in a study of persistence of HIV-infected CD4 T cells. Their antigens remain unidentified. The immunoSEQ assay was version 4, run in survey mode. Some clones are missing from TCRdb's copy, which holds only in-frame ones; the method was immunoSEQ multiplex PCR. This table has under 55,000 clones, about 88% appearing once. Anti-CD3/anti-CD28 beads served as a nonspecific positive control stimulus. Sorting of responding CD4+ T cells relied on upregulated CD40 ligand together with CD69. This sample comprised CD4+ T cells sorted from PBMCs after roughly 19-hour stimulation, obtained from a patient who received antiretroviral therapy. Every receptor here comes from an adult woman with HIV who was CMV-seropositive.

The J gene is TRBJ1-2, the V gene TRBV24-1, with D maybe TRBD1 (5 bases). The germline V and J ends were trimmed by 3 bases and 3 bases, with 16 bases remaining between them. The CDR3 is made up of 16 amino acids. Germline V gives CDR1 KGHDR, CDR2 SFDVKD. The DNA of the CDR3 is TGTGCCACCAGTGATGGGCTGGGAGGGGCTTACTATGGCTACACCTTC. Translation gives CATSDGLGGAYYGYTF.

On this clone itself: Other DNA variants within this sample encode the same CDR3. The chain carries TRBV5-1 and TRBJ1-4; the D is unclear. Germline lookup yields CDR1 SGHRS and CDR2 YFSETQ. Between the trimmed V and J ends, which lost 0 bases and 5 bases, there was a span of 11 bases. The CDR3 loop spans 15 amino acids. The CDR3: CASSLDGNLNEKLFF. CDR3 nucleotide sequence: TGCGCCAGCAGCTTGGATGGGAATCTAAATGAAAAACTGTTTTTT.

This clone was counted once. This chain connects TRBV18 to TRBJ2-1; 14 nucleotides agree with TRBD2. J lost 7 bases, V lost 3 bases, and 5 bases had no gene match. In germline, CDR1 is KGHSH, CDR2 LQKENI. This CDR3 has 16 residues. The CDR3 DNA sequence: TGTGCCAGCTCACCTCGACTAGCGGGGGGGCAAAATGAGCAGTTCTTC. Protein product: CASSPRLAGGQNEQFF.

This clone has a single count. The chain has TRBV19 and TRBJ1-2; TRBD1 might be the D (5 bases). CDR1 is LNHDA and CDR2 is SQIVND in the germline V gene (reference sequence). Trimming took off 10 bases at V and 0 bases at J, with 24 bases between the two ends. The CDR3 contains 17 residues. CDR3 nucleotides: TGTGCCACCTCGGGTGGGGCAGGGCCGGGATCTAACTATGGCTACACCTTC. This translates into CATSGGAGPGSNYGYTF. Variable domain in full (rest from reference TRBV19 and TRBJ1-2): DGGITQSPKYLFRKEGQNVTLSCEQNLNHDAMYWYRQDPGQGLRLIYYSQIVNDFQKGDIAEGYSVSREKKESFPLTVTSAQKNPTAFYLCATSGGAGPGSNYGYTFGSGTRLTVV.

The rearrangement links TRBV2 to TRBJ2-1; TRBD2 aligns across 14 bases. The ends lost 7 bases at V and 0 bases at J; junction bases unmatched: 8. Per germline, CDR1 SNHLY and CDR2 FYNNEI. CDR3 size: 18 residues. This chain's CDR3 is CASTSTSGGAGSYNEQFF. In nucleotides, the CDR3 is TGTGCCAGCACCTCGACTAGCGGGGGGGCGGGCTCCTACAATGAGCAGTTCTTC.